These T cell receptor beta chains were read from a single sample in a study of beta chain features in type 1 diabetes. The protocol was immunoSEQ multiplex PCR, while the TCRdb copy is restricted to in-frame clones and leaves out a portion. The sample contains some 500,000 clones, roughly an eighth of which appear only once. The sequenced material came from naive CD4+ T cells from blood. These receptors were collected from a woman aged 18-29 years in good health. Both conserved end residues are part of each CDR3. The D gene is left open where the match is weak. Clone size, where shown, is once, few, many, or a class for clones that have expanded.

V	J	size	length	D	DNA	CDR3
TRBV7-2	TRBJ2-1	.	12	.	TGTGCCAGCAGCTTAAATAACAATGAGCAGTTCTTC	CASSLNNNEQFF
TRBV4-3	TRBJ2-6	.	19	TRBD1	TGCGCCAGCGCCAGATCGGACAGGGCAAGGTTCTCTGGGGCCAACGTCCTGACTTTC	CASARSDRARFSGANVLTF
TRBV2	TRBJ2-3	.	11	.	TGTGCCAGCAGTGTAGTGGATAGGTCGTATTTT	CASSVVDRSYF
TRBV13	TRBJ2-1	few	16	TRBD2	TGTGCCAGCACCTCACAAATCGGCGGACTAGCGGTTGAGCAGTTCTTC	CASTSQIGGLAVEQFF
TRBV12-5	TRBJ2-1	.	14	.	TGTGCTAGTGGTTTAGGGCTTTCCTACAATGAGCAGTTCTTC	CASGLGLSYNEQFF
TRBV19	TRBJ1-2	few	13	.	TGTGCCAGTAGTACAAGACCCGGATATGGCTACACCTTC	CASSTRPGYGYTF
TRBV5-4	TRBJ2-6	few	16	.	TGTGCCAGCAGCCCAGAAGCGGGCTCTGGGGCCAACGTCCTGACTTTC	CASSPEAGSGANVLTF
TRBV11-1	TRBJ2-1	.	11	.	TGTGCCAGCAGCTTTTTTAATGAGCAGTTCTTC	CASSFFNEQFF
TRBV7-2	TRBJ2-3	.	14	.	TGTGCCAGCAGCTTCCGGAGGGACACAGATACGCAGTATTTT	CASSFRRDTDTQYF
TRBV6-1	TRBJ2-4	.	19	.	TGTGCCAGCAGTGTCCTCTGGGGTAGGGGGACCCTAGCCAAAAACATTCAGTACTTC	CASSVLWGRGTLAKNIQYF
TRBV7-9	TRBJ1-2	.	12	.	TGTGCCAGCAGCCCCAGGGACTATGGCTACACCTTC	CASSPRDYGYTF
TRBV7-2	TRBJ2-5	few	16	.	TGTGCCAGCAGCCAAGGAGGTGGGAACAGACAAGAGACCCAGTACTTC	CASSQGGGNRQETQYF